This T cell receptor (beta chain) was recorded in a study of T cells in Graves' hyperthyroidism and ophthalmopathy. Findings and caveats of the study: Most expanded thyroid clonotypes above 0.001 also appeared in blood.

It was RNA transcripts that yielded the amplified TCR beta CDR3 regions. The TCR CDR3 was amplified in a first-round RT-PCR using the HTBI primer set. TCRdb processed the multiplex PCR reads anew with MiXCR; each CDR3 protein has one entry. The repertoire holds around 690,000 distinct CDR3 sequences, with less than 25% as singletons. Disease lasting under 3 months, a NOSPECS grade of at least 4, and a Clinical Activity Score of at least 3 were features of the ophthalmopathy patients. This clonotype was seen at least ten times. The antigen remains unidentified. The length of the CDR3 is 14 residues. V trimming: 0 bases; J trimming: 7 bases; junction bases outside the gene matches: 2. CDR1 is SGHRS, CDR2 YFSETQ, per germline.

This TCR derives from a man aged 25 to 40 with Graves' ophthalmopathy. The sample consisted of blood. V gene TRBV5-1 combines with J gene TRBJ1-4; 8 nucleotides agree with TRBD1. The CDR3, as DNA: TGCGCCAGCAGCTTGGGACAGGGGTTTGAAAAACTGTTTTTT. This translates into CASSLGQGFEKLFF.